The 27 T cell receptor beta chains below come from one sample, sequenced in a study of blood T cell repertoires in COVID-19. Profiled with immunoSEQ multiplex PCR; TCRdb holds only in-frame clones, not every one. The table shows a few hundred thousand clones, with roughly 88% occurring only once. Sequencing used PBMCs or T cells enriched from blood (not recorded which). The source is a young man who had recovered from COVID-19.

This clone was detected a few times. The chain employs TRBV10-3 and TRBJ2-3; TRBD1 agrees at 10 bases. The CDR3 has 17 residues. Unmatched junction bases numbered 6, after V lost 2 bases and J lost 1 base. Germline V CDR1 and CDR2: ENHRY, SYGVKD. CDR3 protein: CAISETSGQGRTDTQYF. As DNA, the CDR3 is TGTGCCATCAGTGAGACGTCGGGACAGGGGCGCACAGATACGCAGTATTTT.

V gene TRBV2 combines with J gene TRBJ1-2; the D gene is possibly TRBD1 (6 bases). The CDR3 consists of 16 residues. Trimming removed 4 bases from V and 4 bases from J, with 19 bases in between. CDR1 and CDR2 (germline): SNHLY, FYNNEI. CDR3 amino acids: CASSAGWGTPIYGYTF. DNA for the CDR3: TGTGCCAGCAGTGCGGGGTGGGGGACACCGATCTATGGCTACACCTTC.

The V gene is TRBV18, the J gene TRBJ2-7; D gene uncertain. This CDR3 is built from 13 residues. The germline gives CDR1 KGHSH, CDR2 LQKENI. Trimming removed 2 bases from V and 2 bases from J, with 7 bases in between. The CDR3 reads CASSPDLAYEQYF. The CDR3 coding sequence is TGTGCCAGCTCACCAGACTTAGCCTACGAGCAGTACTTC.

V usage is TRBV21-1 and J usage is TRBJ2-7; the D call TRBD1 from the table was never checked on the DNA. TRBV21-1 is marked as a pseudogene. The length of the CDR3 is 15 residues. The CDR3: CASSLDRGPPYEQYF. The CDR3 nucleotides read TGTGCCAGCAGCCTCGACAGGGGCCCGCCCTACGAGCAGTACTTC.

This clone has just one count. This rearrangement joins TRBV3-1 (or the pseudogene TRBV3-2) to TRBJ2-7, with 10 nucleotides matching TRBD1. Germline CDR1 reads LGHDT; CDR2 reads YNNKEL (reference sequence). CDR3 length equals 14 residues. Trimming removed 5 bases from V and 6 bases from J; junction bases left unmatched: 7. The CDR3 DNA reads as TGTGCCAGCAGCGCCCGGACAGGGGGGACCGAGCAGTACTTC. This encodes CASSARTGGTEQYF.

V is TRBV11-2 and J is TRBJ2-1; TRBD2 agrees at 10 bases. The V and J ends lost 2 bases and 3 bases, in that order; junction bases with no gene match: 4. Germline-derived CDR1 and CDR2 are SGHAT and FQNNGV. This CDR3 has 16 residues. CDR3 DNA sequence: TGTGCCAGCAGCTTAATGGGGACTAGCGACTACAATGAGCAGTTCTTC. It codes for CASSLMGTSDYNEQFF.

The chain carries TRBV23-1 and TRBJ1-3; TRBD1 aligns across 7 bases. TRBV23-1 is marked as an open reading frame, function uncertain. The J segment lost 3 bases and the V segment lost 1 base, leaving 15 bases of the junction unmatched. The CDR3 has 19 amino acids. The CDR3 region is CASSQFAGGLGGDGNTIYF. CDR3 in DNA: TGCGCCAGCAGTCAATTTGCGGGCGGGTTAGGGGGCGATGGAAACACCATATATTTT.

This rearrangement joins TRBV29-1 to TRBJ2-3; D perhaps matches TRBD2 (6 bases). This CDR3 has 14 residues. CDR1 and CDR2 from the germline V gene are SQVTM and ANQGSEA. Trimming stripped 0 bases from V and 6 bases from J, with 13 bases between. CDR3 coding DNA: TGCAGCGTTGAAGAAGGCGGCGCGGGGGATACGCAGTATTTT. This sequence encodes CSVEEGGAGDTQYF.

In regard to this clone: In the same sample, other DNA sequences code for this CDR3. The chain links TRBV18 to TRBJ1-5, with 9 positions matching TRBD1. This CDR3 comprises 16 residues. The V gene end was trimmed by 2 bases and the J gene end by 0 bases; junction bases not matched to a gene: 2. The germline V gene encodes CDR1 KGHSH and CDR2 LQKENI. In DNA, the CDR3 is TGTGCCAGCTCACCAGACAGGGGGTCTAGCAATCAGCCCCAGCATTTT. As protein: CASSPDRGSSNQPQHF.

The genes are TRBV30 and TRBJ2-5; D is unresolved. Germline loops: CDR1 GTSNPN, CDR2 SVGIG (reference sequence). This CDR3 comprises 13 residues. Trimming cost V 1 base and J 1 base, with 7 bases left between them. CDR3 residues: CAWSGVSQETQYF. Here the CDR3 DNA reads TGTGCCTGGAGTGGTGTCAGCCAAGAGACCCAGTACTTC.

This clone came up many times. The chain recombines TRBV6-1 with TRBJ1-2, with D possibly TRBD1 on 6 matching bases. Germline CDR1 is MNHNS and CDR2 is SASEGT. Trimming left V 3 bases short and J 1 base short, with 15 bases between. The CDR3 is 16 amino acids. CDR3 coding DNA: TGTGCCAGCAGTGATTCCCTGGACAGATTTAACTATGGCTACACCTTC. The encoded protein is CASSDSLDRFNYGYTF.

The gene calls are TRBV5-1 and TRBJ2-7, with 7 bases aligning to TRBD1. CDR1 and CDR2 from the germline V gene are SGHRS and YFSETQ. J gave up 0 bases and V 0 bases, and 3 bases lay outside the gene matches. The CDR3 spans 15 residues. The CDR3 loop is CASSLDRGFSYEQYF. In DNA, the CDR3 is TGCGCCAGCAGCTTGGACAGGGGCTTCTCCTACGAGCAGTACTTC.

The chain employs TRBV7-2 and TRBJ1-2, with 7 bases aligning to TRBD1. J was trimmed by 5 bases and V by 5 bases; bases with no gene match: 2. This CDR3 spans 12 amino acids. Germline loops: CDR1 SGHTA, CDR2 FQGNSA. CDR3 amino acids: CASSRDSYGYTF. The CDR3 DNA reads TGTGCCAGCAGCAGGGACAGTTATGGCTACACCTTC.

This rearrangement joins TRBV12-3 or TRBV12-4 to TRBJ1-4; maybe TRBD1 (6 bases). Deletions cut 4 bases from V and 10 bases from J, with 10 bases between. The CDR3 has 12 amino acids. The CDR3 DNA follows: TGTGCCAGCAGTTCCCCAGGGGTAAAACTGTTTTTT. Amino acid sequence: CASSSPGVKLFF.

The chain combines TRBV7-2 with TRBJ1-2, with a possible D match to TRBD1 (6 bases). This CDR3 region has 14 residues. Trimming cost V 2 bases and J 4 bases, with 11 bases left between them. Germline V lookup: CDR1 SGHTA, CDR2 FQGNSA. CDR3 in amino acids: CASSLQGRGYGYTF. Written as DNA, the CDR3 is TGTGCCAGCAGCTTACAGGGGCGCGGCTATGGCTACACCTTC.

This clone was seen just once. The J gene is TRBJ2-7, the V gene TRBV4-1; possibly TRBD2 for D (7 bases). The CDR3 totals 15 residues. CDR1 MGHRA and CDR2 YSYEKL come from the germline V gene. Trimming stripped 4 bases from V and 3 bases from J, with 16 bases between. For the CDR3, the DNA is TGCGCCAGCAGCCCGGGGAGGGGGGAGTACTACGAGCAGTACTTC. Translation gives CASSPGRGEYYEQYF.

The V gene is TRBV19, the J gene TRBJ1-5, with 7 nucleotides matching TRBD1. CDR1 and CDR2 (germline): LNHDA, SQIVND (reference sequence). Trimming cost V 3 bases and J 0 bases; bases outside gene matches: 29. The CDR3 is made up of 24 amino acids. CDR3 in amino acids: CASSIPPVTATGTVGGHSNQPQHF. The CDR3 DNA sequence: TGTGCCAGTAGTATCCCCCCCGTCACCGCGACAGGGACGGTAGGGGGACATAGCAATCAGCCCCAGCATTTT.

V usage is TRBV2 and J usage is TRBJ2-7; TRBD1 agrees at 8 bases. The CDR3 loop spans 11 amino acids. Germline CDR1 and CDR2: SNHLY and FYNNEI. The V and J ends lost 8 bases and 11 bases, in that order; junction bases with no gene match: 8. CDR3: CASGDRSRKYF. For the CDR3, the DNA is TGTGCCAGCGGGGACAGGAGCCGCAAGTACTTC.

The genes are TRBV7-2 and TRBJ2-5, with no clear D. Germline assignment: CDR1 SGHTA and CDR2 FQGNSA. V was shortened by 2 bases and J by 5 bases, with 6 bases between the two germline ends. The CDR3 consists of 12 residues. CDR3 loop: CASSLTRETQYF. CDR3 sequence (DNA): TGTGCCAGCAGCTTAACGAGGGAGACCCAGTACTTC.

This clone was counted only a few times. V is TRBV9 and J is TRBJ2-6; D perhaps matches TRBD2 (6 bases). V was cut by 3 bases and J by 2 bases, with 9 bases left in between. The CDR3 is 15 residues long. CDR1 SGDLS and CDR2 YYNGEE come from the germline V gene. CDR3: CASSASGAGANVLTF. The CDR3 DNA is TGTGCCAGCAGCGCGTCGGGGGCTGGGGCCAACGTCCTGACTTTC. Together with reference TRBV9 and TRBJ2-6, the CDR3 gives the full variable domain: DSGVTQTPKHLITATGQRVTLRCSPRSGDLSVYWYQQSLDQGLQFLIQYYNGEERAKGNILERFSAQQFPDLHSELNLSSLELGDSALYFCASSASGAGANVLTFGAGSRLTVL.

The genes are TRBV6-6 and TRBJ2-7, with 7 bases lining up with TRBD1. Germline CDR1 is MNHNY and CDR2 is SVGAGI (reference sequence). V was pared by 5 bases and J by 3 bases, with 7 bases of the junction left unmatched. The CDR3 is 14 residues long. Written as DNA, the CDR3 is TGTGCCAGCAGTAGACAGGGCCACCTCTACGAGCAGTACTTC. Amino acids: CASSRQGHLYEQYF.

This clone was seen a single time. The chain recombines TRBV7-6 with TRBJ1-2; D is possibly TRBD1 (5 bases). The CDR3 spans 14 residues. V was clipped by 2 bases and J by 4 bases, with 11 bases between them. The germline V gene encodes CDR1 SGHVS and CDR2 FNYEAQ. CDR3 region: CASSLQGEAYGYTF. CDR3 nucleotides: TGTGCCAGCAGCTTACAGGGTGAAGCCTATGGCTACACCTTC.

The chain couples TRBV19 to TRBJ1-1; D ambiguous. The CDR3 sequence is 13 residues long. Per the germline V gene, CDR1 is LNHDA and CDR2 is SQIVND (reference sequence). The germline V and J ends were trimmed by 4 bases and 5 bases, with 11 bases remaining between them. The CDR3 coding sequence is TGTGCCAGTAGTACCGGGGTCAAGACTGAAGCTTTCTTT. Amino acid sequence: CASSTGVKTEAFF. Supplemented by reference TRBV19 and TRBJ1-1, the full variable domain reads DGGITQSPKYLFRKEGQNVTLSCEQNLNHDAMYWYRQDPGQGLRLIYYSQIVNDFQKGDIAEGYSVSREKKESFPLTVTSAQKNPTAFYLCASSTGVKTEAFFGQGTRLTVV.

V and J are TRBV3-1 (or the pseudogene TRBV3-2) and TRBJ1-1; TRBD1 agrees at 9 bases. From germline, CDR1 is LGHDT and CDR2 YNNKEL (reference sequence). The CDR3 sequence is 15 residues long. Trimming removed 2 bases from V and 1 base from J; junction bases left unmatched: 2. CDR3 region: CASSQSGQGNTEAFF. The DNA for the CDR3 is TGTGCCAGCAGCCAATCGGGACAGGGGAACACTGAAGCTTTCTTT.

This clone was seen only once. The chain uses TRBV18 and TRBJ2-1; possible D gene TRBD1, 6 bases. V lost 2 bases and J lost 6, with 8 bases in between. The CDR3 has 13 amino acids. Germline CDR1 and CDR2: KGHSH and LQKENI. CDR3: CASSPIGGNEQFF. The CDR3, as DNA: TGTGCCAGCTCACCAATAGGGGGCAATGAGCAGTTCTTC.

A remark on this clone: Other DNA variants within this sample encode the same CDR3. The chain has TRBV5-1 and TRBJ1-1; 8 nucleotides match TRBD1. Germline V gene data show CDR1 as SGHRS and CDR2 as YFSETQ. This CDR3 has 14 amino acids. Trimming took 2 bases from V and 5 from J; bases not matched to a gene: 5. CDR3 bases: TGCGCCAGCAGCTTTGTACAGGGGGATACTGAAGCTTTCTTT. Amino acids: CASSFVQGDTEAFF.

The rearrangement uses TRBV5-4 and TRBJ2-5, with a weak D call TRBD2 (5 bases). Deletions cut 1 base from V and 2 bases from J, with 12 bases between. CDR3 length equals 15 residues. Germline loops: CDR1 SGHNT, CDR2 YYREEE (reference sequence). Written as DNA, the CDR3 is TGTGCCAGCAGCTTGCAAGGGAGAATTCAAGAGACCCAGTACTTC. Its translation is CASSLQGRIQETQYF.